This paragraph covers one T cell receptor beta chain sequence. What it binds is unknown. Germline V gene data show CDR1 as SGHRS and CDR2 as YFSETQ. V was cut by 0 bases and J by 1 base, with 14 bases left in between. The length of the CDR3 is 17 residues. This entry belongs to a study of post-analysis software for immune sequencing data. Overall study: Courses of disease covered relapsing-remitting, secondary progressive and progressive-relapsing multiple sclerosis.

The authors incorporated unique molecular identifiers into the TCR beta cDNA libraries. Each CDR3 protein is one row after TCRdb ran MiXCR on the PCR reads. Found here are some 500,000 distinct CDR3 sequences, around 40% of them singletons; the top ten hold 9% to 14%. Broader study findings: When the samples were clustered directly with F measure, those that had been prepared in the same batch showed strong co-clustering. Among multiple sclerosis patients, normalized Chao1 diversity was significantly below that of controls. Patients showed TRBV5-6, TRBV5-1 and TRBV20-1 among about five TRBV segments more frequent than in controls.

The receptor's source is a girl between 10 and 17 years old with multiple sclerosis. The sample comprised blood. The V and J genes are TRBV5-1 and TRBJ2-1; D might be TRBD2 (6 bases). The CDR3 sequence is CASSLALRDLSYNEQFF. The CDR3 DNA reads as TGCGCCAGCAGCTTGGCCCTCCGGGACTTATCCTACAATGAGCAGTTCTTC.